This T cell receptor beta chain came from a study of T-cell reconstitution after alpha-beta-depleted transplantation in children. The CDR3 runs to 12 residues. Germline V lookup: CDR1 GTSNPN, CDR2 SVGIG (reference sequence). V gave up 5 bases and J gave up 1 base, with 8 bases separating them. TCRbeta library preparation incorporated unique molecular identifiers. TCRdb reprocessed the PCR reads via MiXCR and lists one record per CDR3 protein. Found here are roughly 500,000 distinct CDR3 sequences, about 12% of them singletons; the top ten hold roughly 5.4%. The chain is built from TRBV30 and TRBJ1-2; D ambiguous. The source was PBMCs from the stem cell graft donor, collected from the stem cell graft. The source is a human donor who donated a stem cell graft to a child with combined immunodeficiency. CDR3 DNA sequence: TGTGCCTGGGAAAAGGGTAACTATGGCTACACCTTC. Translation gives CAWEKGNYGYTF.